What follows are 20 T cell receptor beta chains derived from one specimen sequenced in a study of low-dose radiotherapy and immunotherapy resistance in tumors. TRAV and TRBV primers primed cDNA for both TCRalpha and TCRbeta. TCR amplification used 15 to 20 PCR cycles, a constant-region primer and a V-primer adapter. TCRdb independently ran MiXCR on the reads; one entry per CDR3 protein. The profile covers 6,500 to 8,500 distinct CDR3 sequences, with about 57% appearing a single time and approximately 12% taken by the ten largest. These receptors were obtained from a human donor with advanced metastatic prostate, ovarian, gallbladder or colorectal cancer (not recorded which). This table probably holds off-target reads from a library built for another chain.

This clonotype was observed a few times. The V call is TRBV28, the J call TRBJ2-3, with 10 positions matching TRBD1. CDR1 MDHEN and CDR2 SYDVKM come from the germline V gene. This CDR3 contains 15 residues. J gave up 6 bases and V 5 bases, and 8 bases lay outside the gene matches. The CDR3 protein is CASSRTRQGADTQYF. In DNA form, the CDR3 reads TGTGCCAGCAGTCGAACTAGACAGGGGGCGGATACGCAGTATTTT.

This clonotype was counted a few times. The genes are TRBV28 and TRBJ2-1; 10 bases are shared with TRBD2. CDR1 and CDR2 (germline): MDHEN, SYDVKM. J gave up 9 bases and V 10 bases, and 9 bases lay outside the gene matches. The CDR3 loop spans 13 amino acids. Here the CDR3 DNA reads TGTGCCACGTGGGAGCGGGAGGGTGGTGAGCAGTTCTTC. This sequence encodes CATWEREGGEQFF.

The gene calls are TRBV2 and TRBJ2-7, with TRBD1 matching over 7 bases. The CDR3 loop spans 14 amino acids. The ends lost 4 bases at V and 7 bases at J; junction bases unmatched: 10. Germline V gene lookup returns CDR1 SNHLY and CDR2 FYNNEI. CDR3 coding DNA: TGTGCCAGCAGTGGCCAGGGGGTATCGGGGGAGCAGTACTTC. It yields the protein CASSGQGVSGEQYF.

The V and J genes are TRBV28 and TRBJ2-2, with D hard to call. The CDR3 totals 15 residues. V was clipped by 2 bases and J by 1 base, with 8 bases between them. Per germline, CDR1 MDHEN and CDR2 SYDVKM. CDR3: CASSLGRMNTGELFF. The CDR3 nucleotides read TGTGCCAGCAGTTTAGGCAGGATGAACACCGGGGAGCTGTTTTTT.

This clonotype was counted between two and nine times. This chain connects TRBV4-1 to TRBJ2-1; 12 bases match TRBD2. J lost 9 bases, V lost 0 bases, and 9 bases had no gene match. Germline CDR1 MGHRA, CDR2 YSYEKL. CDR3 length equals 17 residues. Here the CDR3 reads CASSQEPASGRALEQFF. The CDR3 nucleotides are TGCGCCAGCAGCCAAGAACCCGCTAGCGGGAGGGCCCTTGAGCAGTTCTTC.

The V gene is TRBV28, the J gene TRBJ1-2, with D unclear. V was pared by 2 bases and J by 8 bases, with 12 bases between. Germline V gene data show CDR1 as MDHEN and CDR2 as SYDVKM. The CDR3 runs 13 residues. The DNA of the CDR3 is TGTGCCAGCAGTTTAGGATCGGTTCGGGGCTACACCTTC. Amino acid sequence: CASSLGSVRGYTF.

The chain joins TRBV9 to TRBJ2-1; D may be TRBD1 (5 bases). Germline V gives CDR1 SGDLS, CDR2 YYNGEE. There are 17 residues in the CDR3. The V and J ends lost 1 base and 4 bases respectively, with 18 bases between them. The CDR3 DNA follows: TGTGCCAGCAGCGTACCCTACAACAGGACGGATTACAATGAGCAGTTCTTC. This codes for CASSVPYNRTDYNEQFF.

This clonotype came up a few times. This chain joins TRBV29-1 and TRBJ1-6; D possibly corresponds to TRBD1 (6 bases). CDR1 and CDR2 (germline): SQVTM, ANQGSEA. Trimming stripped 4 bases from V and 6 bases from J, with 10 bases between. This CDR3 is 13 amino acids long. In nucleotides, the CDR3 is TGCAGCGTTGCCCGGGACACTAATTCACCCCTCCACTTT. It is translated as CSVARDTNSPLHF.

This clonotype showed up just a few times. The V gene is TRBV20-1, the J gene TRBJ2-1; 10 bases are a match to TRBD1. The J segment lost 9 bases and the V segment lost 0 bases, leaving 8 bases of the junction unmatched. Germline CDR1 and CDR2: DFQATT and SNEGSKA (reference sequence). The CDR3 is 15 amino acids. CDR3: CSARDMGTGVGEQFF. The CDR3, as DNA: TGCAGTGCTAGAGATATGGGGACAGGGGTGGGTGAGCAGTTCTTC.

The chain combines TRBV28 with TRBJ2-1; no firm D call. The CDR3 consists of 13 residues. Germline V gives CDR1 MDHEN, CDR2 SYDVKM. V dropped 7 bases and J dropped 4 bases, with 11 bases sitting between them. CDR3 DNA sequence: TGTGCCAGCATCGGCGAGCCTTACAATGAGCAGTTCTTC. Translating gives CASIGEPYNEQFF.

This clonotype was seen only a few times. This rearrangement joins TRBV2 to TRBJ2-2; 7 bases are shared with TRBD2. V lost 7 bases to trimming and J lost 5 bases; unmatched junction nucleotides: 7. Per the germline V gene, CDR1 is SNHLY and CDR2 is FYNNEI. CDR3 size: 14 residues. As DNA, the CDR3 is TGTGCCAGCAATCCGGGACTACAAACCGGGGAGCTGTTTTTT. Translated, it gives CASNPGLQTGELFF. Full variable domain (outside the CDR3, taken from reference TRBV2 and TRBJ2-2): EPEVTQTPSHQVTQMGQEVILRCVPISNHLYFYWYRQILGQKVEFLVSFYNNEISEKSEIFDDQFSVERPDGSNFTLKIRSTKLEDSAMYFCASNPGLQTGELFFGEGSRLTVL.

This clonotype has only one observation. This chain uses TRBV30 with TRBJ1-2; no firm D call. CDR3 length: 12 residues. V was clipped by 3 bases and J by 6 bases, with 11 bases between them. Germline V gene lookup returns CDR1 GTSNPN and CDR2 SVGIG (reference sequence). For the CDR3, the DNA is TGTGCCTGGAGCCCCGGTCCGGATGGCTACACCTTC. This gives the protein CAWSPGPDGYTF.

This clonotype was picked up a small number of times. The V gene is TRBV11-2, the J gene TRBJ2-1; 7 nucleotides align to TRBD2. The CDR3 is 15 residues long. V lost 5 bases, J lost 7 bases, and 11 bases stayed unmatched. Germline CDR1 is SGHAT and CDR2 is FQNNGV. Here the CDR3 reads CASSPGTGGGNEQFF. The CDR3 nucleotides read TGTGCCAGCAGCCCAGGGACTGGGGGGGGGAATGAGCAGTTCTTC.

The V gene is TRBV5-1, the J gene TRBJ2-1; no clear D gene. Germline V CDR1 and CDR2: SGHRS, YFSETQ. The CDR3 length is 13 residues. The V and J ends lost 0 bases and 5 bases respectively, with 6 bases between them. The DNA of the CDR3 is TGCGCCAGCAGCTTGGGTTCTAACAATGAGCAGTTCTTC. Translated: CASSLGSNNEQFF.

This chain connects TRBV20-1 to TRBJ1-2; D is unclear. V shed 6 bases and J shed 5 bases, with 19 bases lying between them. Germline V CDR1 and CDR2: DFQATT, SNEGSKA (reference sequence). The CDR3 covers 14 residues. The CDR3 DNA reads as TGCAGTGCCACCCCCCCTCAGGAGATTTATGGCTACACCTTC. Its protein product is CSATPPQEIYGYTF.

The table lists this clonotype with a few counts. The CDR3, as DNA: TGCAGTGCGCGACGGATAGCGGGGGGGACCTACGAGCAGTACTTC. This translates into CSARRIAGGTYEQYF. This chain uses TRBV20-1 with TRBJ2-7, with 11 bases fitting TRBD2. The CDR3 is made up of 15 amino acids. Germline V gene lookup returns CDR1 DFQATT and CDR2 SNEGSKA (reference sequence). Trimming at V came to 6 bases and at J to 2 bases, leaving 9 bases not matched to a gene.

The chain employs TRBV19 and TRBJ2-1, with D tentatively TRBD1 (6 bases). The CDR3 is 13 residues long. The V gene's germline CDR1 is LNHDA and CDR2 SQIVND (reference sequence). V was trimmed by 7 bases and J by 10 bases, leaving 17 bases between them. The CDR3, as DNA: TGTGCCAGTACCTCCTTACAGGGCGGCGAGCAGTTCTTC. Protein product: CASTSLQGGEQFF.

This clonotype was seen only a few times. DNA for the CDR3: TGCAGCGTCGCGGGGCAGGGGGGAGAGACCCAGTACTTC. This encodes CSVAGQGGETQYF. The chain carries TRBV29-1 and TRBJ2-5; the D gene is possibly TRBD1 (7 bases). Between the trimmed V and J ends, which lost 6 bases and 4 bases, there was a span of 15 bases. Germline CDR1 SQVTM, CDR2 ANQGSEA. The CDR3 totals 13 residues.

V usage is TRBV3-1 and J usage is TRBJ2-2; 9 bases line up with TRBD2. CDR3 length: 17 amino acids. Trimming cost V 0 bases and J 6 bases; bases outside gene matches: 8. Germline V gene data show CDR1 as LGHDT and CDR2 as YNNKEL (reference sequence). CDR3 sequence (DNA): TGTGCCAGCAGCCAAGATGGTTCCGCGGGGGGGCCCGGGGAGCTGTTTTTT. This sequence encodes CASSQDGSAGGPGELFF.

This clonotype was found a few times. The rearrangement joins TRBV29-1 to TRBJ2-7; D possibly corresponds to TRBD1 (5 bases). The germline V gene has CDR1 SQVTM and CDR2 ANQGSEA. The ends were cut back, 6 bases at V and 4 bases at J, with 16 bases in the middle. The length of the CDR3 is 13 residues. In nucleotides, the CDR3 is TGCAGCGTCCTCGGCAGGGTGGGATACGAGCAGTACTTC. The encoded protein is CSVLGRVGYEQYF.